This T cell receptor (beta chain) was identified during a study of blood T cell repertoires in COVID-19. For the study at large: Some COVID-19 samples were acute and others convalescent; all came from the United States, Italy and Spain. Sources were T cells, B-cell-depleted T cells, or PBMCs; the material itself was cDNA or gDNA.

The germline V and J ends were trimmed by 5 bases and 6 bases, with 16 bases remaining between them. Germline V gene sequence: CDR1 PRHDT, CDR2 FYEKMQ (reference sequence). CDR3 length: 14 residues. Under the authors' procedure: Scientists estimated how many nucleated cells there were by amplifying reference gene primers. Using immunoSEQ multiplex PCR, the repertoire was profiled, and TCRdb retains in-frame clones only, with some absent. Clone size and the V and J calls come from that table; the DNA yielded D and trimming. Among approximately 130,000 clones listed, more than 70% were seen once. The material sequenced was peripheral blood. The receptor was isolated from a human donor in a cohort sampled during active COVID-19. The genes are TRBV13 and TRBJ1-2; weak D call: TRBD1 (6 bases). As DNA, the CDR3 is TGTGCCAGCAGCCCCGGAAACAGGGTAGATGGCTACACCTTC. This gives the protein CASSPGNRVDGYTF.